The 31 T cell receptor beta chains reported below all come from one sample, sequenced in a study of cytomegalovirus exposure and HLA in healthy donors. PCR involved 60 Vbeta and 13 Jbeta primers. Repertoires were generated with immunoSEQ multiplex PCR, while TCRdb's copy carries only in-frame clones and drops some. The listing contains 110,000 to 150,000 clones. Sequenced input: PBMCs. The receptors stem from a male donor in good health and CMV-seronegative.

V gene TRBV7-9 combines with J gene TRBJ2-1; D is ambiguous. CDR3 length: 12 residues. Germline V CDR1 and CDR2: SEHNR, FQNEAQ (reference sequence). Trimming removed 1 base at V and 6 bases at J, with 4 bases between. DNA for the CDR3: TGTGCCAGCAGCTTAGGCAGCAATGAGCAGTTCTTC. Translated, it gives CASSLGSNEQFF.

The CDR3: CASSQEDSLYNEQFF. The CDR3 nucleotides read TGCGCCAGCAGCCAAGAAGACAGCCTATACAATGAGCAGTTCTTC. The chain links TRBV4-3 to TRBJ2-1; D might be TRBD1 (5 bases). This CDR3 contains 15 residues. Germline CDR1 is LGHNA and CDR2 is YSLEER. Trimming shortened V by 0 bases and J by 4 bases, and 10 bases separated the two germline ends.

The chain uses TRBV5-6 and TRBJ1-2; D ambiguous. With 0 bases removed from V and 2 bases from J, the gap between germline ends came to 11 bases. Germline V gene sequence: CDR1 SGHDT, CDR2 YYEEEE. CDR3 length equals 15 residues. The CDR3 DNA reads TGTGCCAGCAGCTTGGATTTGGCCCGAAACTATGGCTACACCTTC. Translation: CASSLDLARNYGYTF.

This rearrangement joins TRBV4-3 to TRBJ2-3, with TRBD2 matching over 8 bases. V lost 6 bases and J lost 2; bases outside the gene matches: 4. Germline lookup yields CDR1 LGHNA and CDR2 YSLEER. This CDR3 has 14 residues. The CDR3 spells CASSPRGATDTQYF. The CDR3 DNA reads as TGCGCCAGCAGTCCGCGGGGGGCCACAGATACGCAGTATTTT.

The chain carries TRBV11-1 and TRBJ2-2; unclear D gene. V was pared by 5 bases and J by 5 bases, with 15 bases between. Germline V gene lookup returns CDR1 SGHAT and CDR2 FQDESV (reference sequence). The CDR3 has 15 amino acids. As DNA, the CDR3 is TGTGCCAGCAGCCTCGGGTCCCTCGGGACCGGGGAGCTGTTTTTT. Translating gives CASSLGSLGTGELFF.

The CDR3 DNA reads TGTGCCAGCAGCCGCAGACTAGCGGGGACAGATACGCAGTATTTT. This gives the protein CASSRRLAGTDTQYF. The V call is TRBV5-8, the J call TRBJ2-3; 11 positions match TRBD2. The trim removed 4 bases at V and 3 bases at J, leaving 4 bases unmatched. This CDR3 is 15 amino acids long. Germline assignment: CDR1 SGHTS and CDR2 YDEGEE.

V usage is TRBV6-6 and J usage is TRBJ1-3; a possible D gene is TRBD1 (5 bases). This CDR3 has 13 residues. The germline V gene encodes CDR1 MNHNY and CDR2 SVGAGI (reference sequence). The V end lost 4 bases, the J end lost 7 bases, and 11 bases lay between the germline ends. The CDR3 spells CASSFETDNTIYF. CDR3 coding DNA: TGTGCCAGCAGTTTCGAGACAGACAACACCATATATTTT.

CDR3 DNA: TGCAGCGTTGAAGAGGTCGGGGTACGGTACTTC. Translating it yields CSVEEVGVRYF. The V call is TRBV29-1, the J call TRBJ2-7, with TRBD2 as a possible D gene (5 bases). The CDR3 has 11 amino acids. Trimming took off 0 bases at V and 12 bases at J, with 12 bases between the two ends. Germline V gene lookup returns CDR1 SQVTM and CDR2 ANQGSEA.

The V and J genes are TRBV29-1 and TRBJ2-1, with 9 bases lining up with TRBD2. Trimming took 0 bases from V and 7 from J; bases not matched to a gene: 7. The CDR3 sequence is 15 residues long. Germline V gives CDR1 SQVTM, CDR2 ANQGSEA. CDR3 sequence reads: CSVEDGLAGRNEQFF. The CDR3 region has the DNA TGCAGCGTTGAAGACGGGCTAGCGGGAAGGAATGAGCAGTTCTTC.

The chain couples TRBV6-5 to TRBJ2-7; D not resolved. Trimming removed 2 bases from V and 3 bases from J, with 8 bases in between. CDR1 MNHEY and CDR2 SVGAGI come from the germline V gene. The CDR3 covers 13 residues. CDR3 sequence (DNA): TGTGCCAGCAGTTACGGTGCAGACTACGAGCAGTACTTC. Translation gives CASSYGADYEQYF.

The chain combines TRBV6-5 with TRBJ2-7; TRBD2 is a possible D gene (5 bases). CDR1 is MNHEY and CDR2 is SVGAGI in the germline V gene. The CDR3 covers 14 residues. Trimming removed 0 bases from V and 7 bases from J, with 13 bases in between. The CDR3 region has the DNA TGTGCCAGCAGTTACTCGACGGTGACGGGAGAGCAGTACTTC. Translation gives CASSYSTVTGEQYF.

This rearrangement joins TRBV9 to TRBJ2-7, with a possible D match to TRBD1 (6 bases). This CDR3 is built from 16 residues. CDR1 SGDLS and CDR2 YYNGEE come from the germline V gene. Trimming cost V 0 bases and J 2 bases, with 15 bases left between them. As DNA, the CDR3 is TGTGCCAGCAGCGTAGAGGGTGGGACATTAACCTACGAGCAGTACTTC. Encoded protein: CASSVEGGTLTYEQYF.

V and J are TRBV28 and TRBJ2-2, with 9 bases aligning to TRBD2. This CDR3 has 19 amino acids. Germline values: CDR1 MDHEN, CDR2 SYDVKM. V lost 5 bases, J lost 6 bases, and 19 bases stayed unmatched. CDR3 coding DNA: TGTGCCAGCAGTCCCCGGTCTTTAGCGGGAGTGGGTCTACCCGGGGAGCTGTTTTTT. It codes for CASSPRSLAGVGLPGELFF. The full variable domain, completed using reference TRBV28 and TRBJ2-2, is DVKVTQSSRYLVKRTGEKVFLECVQDMDHENMFWYRQDPGLGLRLIYFSYDVKMKEKGDIPEGYSVSREKKERFSLILESASTNQTSMYLCASSPRSLAGVGLPGELFFGEGSRLTVL.

The chain carries TRBV7-9 and TRBJ2-2, with 7 bases identical to TRBD2. Germline loops: CDR1 SEHNR, CDR2 FQNEAQ (reference sequence). V gave up 5 bases and J gave up 2 bases; unmatched junction bases: 5. The CDR3 extends over 15 amino acids. DNA of the CDR3: TGTGCCAGCAGCCGACCTAGCGGTAACACCGGGGAGCTGTTTTTT. Its protein is CASSRPSGNTGELFF.

The chain couples TRBV11-2 to TRBJ1-2; weak D call: TRBD1 (5 bases). The CDR3 consists of 15 residues. Trimming pared 1 base from V and 4 bases from J, leaving 13 bases between. Per the germline V gene, CDR1 is SGHAT and CDR2 is FQNNGV. This CDR3 reads CASSLALGGTYGYTF. CDR3 in DNA: TGTGCCAGCAGCTTAGCCCTGGGGGGGACCTATGGCTACACCTTC.

The rearrangement uses TRBV9 and TRBJ1-4; no firm D call. The CDR3 covers 13 residues. The V and J ends lost 2 bases and 8 bases respectively, with 10 bases between them. In germline, CDR1 is SGDLS, CDR2 YYNGEE. The CDR3 here is CASSVGLAEKLFF. CDR3 nucleotides: TGTGCCAGCAGCGTGGGCCTGGCCGAAAAACTGTTTTTT.

The CDR3 loop is CASSAGFTQPQHF. CDR3 DNA: TGTGCCAGCAGCGCAGGTTTCACTCAGCCCCAGCATTTT. The chain combines TRBV7-2 with TRBJ1-5; D not certain. In germline, CDR1 is SGHTA, CDR2 FQGNSA. The CDR3 length is 13 residues. With 5 bases removed from V and 6 bases from J, the gap between germline ends came to 11 bases.

V is TRBV19 and J is TRBJ1-4, with no clear D. There are 12 residues in the CDR3. CDR1 is LNHDA and CDR2 is SQIVND in the germline V gene (reference sequence). Between the trimmed V and J ends, which lost 8 bases and 5 bases, there was a span of 9 bases. This CDR3 is CASLSGNEKLFF. In DNA, the CDR3 is TGTGCCAGTTTGTCCGGGAATGAAAAACTGTTTTTT.

This rearrangement joins TRBV9 to TRBJ1-3; D remains unclear. The length of the CDR3 is 16 residues. Germline lookup yields CDR1 SGDLS and CDR2 YYNGEE. V lost 0 bases and J 0 bases, leaving 10 bases between the germline ends. CDR3 DNA: TGTGCCAGCAGCGTAGCTCTCGCGAGCTCTGGAAACACCATATATTTT. Protein product: CASSVALASSGNTIYF.

CDR3 amino acids: CASRTSESYYEQYF. CDR3 bases: TGTGCCAGCCGCACGTCGGAGAGTTACTACGAGCAGTACTTC. The chain joins TRBV7-9 to TRBJ2-7; the D is unclear. This CDR3 spans 14 amino acids. Germline CDR1 reads SEHNR; CDR2 reads FQNEAQ (reference sequence). Trimming took 8 bases from V and 3 from J, leaving 17 bases between them.

This rearrangement joins TRBV10-3 to TRBJ1-2; 7 positions match TRBD1. V lost 3 bases, J lost 2 bases, and 6 bases stayed unmatched. Germline-derived CDR1 and CDR2 are ENHRY and SYGVKD. The CDR3 contains 15 residues. This chain's CDR3 is CAISDNLQGNYGYTF. The DNA of the CDR3 is TGTGCCATCAGTGACAACTTACAGGGGAACTATGGCTACACCTTC.

This rearrangement joins TRBV29-1 to TRBJ2-2; a possible D gene is TRBD1 (6 bases). The length of the CDR3 is 12 residues. Germline-derived CDR1 and CDR2 are SQVTM and ANQGSEA. V was clipped by 6 bases and J by 1 base, with 6 bases between them. The DNA of the CDR3 is TGCAGCGTGGGACAGAACACCGGGGAGCTGTTTTTT. It yields the protein CSVGQNTGELFF.

The chain uses TRBV5-1 and TRBJ2-1, with a possible D match to TRBD1 (5 bases). Trimming left V 0 bases short and J 4 bases short, with 17 bases between. The CDR3 totals 17 residues. Germline CDR1 reads SGHRS; CDR2 reads YFSETQ. The CDR3, as DNA: TGCGCCAGCAGCTTGGGACCAGTCGACAGCAAGTACAATGAGCAGTTCTTC. This sequence encodes CASSLGPVDSKYNEQFF.

CDR3 sequence reads: CAGLAFDPYEQYF. Here the CDR3 DNA reads TGTGCCGGTCTAGCTTTCGACCCCTACGAGCAGTACTTC. This chain uses TRBV30 with TRBJ2-7, with D perhaps TRBD2 (5 bases). V dropped 8 bases and J dropped 2 bases, with 16 bases sitting between them. Germline V gives CDR1 GTSNPN, CDR2 SVGIG (reference sequence). This CDR3 spans 13 amino acids.

The chain couples TRBV5-1 to TRBJ2-5, with TRBD2 identical over 9 bases. V lost 0 bases to trimming and J lost 2 bases; unmatched junction nucleotides: 2. CDR1 and CDR2 (germline): SGHRS, YFSETQ. The length of the CDR3 is 15 residues. CDR3 protein: CASSLALAGQETQYF. The DNA of the CDR3 is TGCGCCAGCAGCTTGGCCCTAGCGGGGCAAGAGACCCAGTACTTC.

Points on this clone: The sample holds other DNA sequences that translate to the same CDR3. The chain is built from TRBV18 and TRBJ1-1, with D possibly being TRBD1 (6 bases). V was pared by 5 bases and J by 1 base, with 8 bases between. The CDR3 length is 13 residues. The germline V gene encodes CDR1 KGHSH and CDR2 LQKENI. CDR3 DNA: TGTGCCAGCTCAACGGACAGGAACACTGAAGCTTTCTTT. Translation gives CASSTDRNTEAFF.

CDR3: CASSVLAGGPIDTQYF. CDR3 in DNA: TGTGCCAGCAGCGTTCTAGCGGGGGGGCCGATAGATACGCAGTATTTT. V usage is TRBV9 and J usage is TRBJ2-3; 12 bases match TRBD2. The V gene's germline CDR1 is SGDLS and CDR2 YYNGEE. V trimming: 2 bases; J trimming: 5 bases; junction bases outside the gene matches: 6. This CDR3 spans 16 amino acids.

The rearrangement uses TRBV2 and TRBJ2-1, with D possibly TRBD2 on 7 matching bases. V was clipped by 8 bases and J by 5 bases, with 19 bases between them. This CDR3 is built from 15 residues. Germline-derived CDR1 and CDR2 are SNHLY and FYNNEI. CDR3 nucleotides: TGTGCCAGCCTCAAAGGGGGGGGGCACAACAATGAGCAGTTCTTC. This encodes CASLKGGGHNNEQFF.

CDR3 residues: CAWSVAGSYGYTF. As DNA, the CDR3 is TGTGCCTGGAGTGTAGCAGGGTCTTATGGCTACACCTTC. V usage is TRBV30 and J usage is TRBJ1-2; the D gene is possibly TRBD1 (5 bases). The CDR3 is made up of 13 amino acids. The ends were cut back, 0 bases at V and 5 bases at J, with 10 bases in the middle. Per germline, CDR1 GTSNPN and CDR2 SVGIG (reference sequence).

The chain joins TRBV6-5 to TRBJ1-1; possibly TRBD1 for D (5 bases). The CDR3 length is 13 residues. V was trimmed by 5 bases and J by 1 base, leaving 8 bases between them. Germline V CDR1 and CDR2: MNHEY, SVGAGI. The CDR3 spells CASSETENTEAFF. The CDR3 DNA reads TGTGCCAGCAGTGAGACAGAGAACACTGAAGCTTTCTTT.

V and J are TRBV5-8 and TRBJ2-7; possibly TRBD2 for D (6 bases). The CDR3 length is 14 residues. Trimming cost V 4 bases and J 6 bases, with 17 bases left between them. Per germline, CDR1 SGHTS and CDR2 YDEGEE. The CDR3 here is CASSPGTWKSEQYF. For the CDR3, the DNA is TGTGCCAGCAGCCCCGGGACTTGGAAGAGCGAGCAGTACTTC.